This T cell receptor beta chain is from a study of control samples from healthy donors and cancer patients. CDR3 length equals 14 residues. V was trimmed by 6 bases and J by 0 bases, leaving 6 bases between them. Germline V lookup: CDR1 SNHLY, CDR2 FYNNEI. TCRdb keeps only in-frame clones here, not all; method: immunoSEQ multiplex PCR. This sample has about 190,000 clones; around 90% occur once, and the top ten carry about 1.7%. The clonotype was recovered from a man aged 30-40 years in good health. J is TRBJ1-6 and V is TRBV2; D is unresolved. Sequenced material: blood. The CDR3 nucleotides are TGTGCCAGCAGCCGGGGCTCCTATAATTCACCCCTCCACTTT. Residues: CASSRGSYNSPLHF.